A selection of T cell receptor beta chains follows, all from one sample in a study of shared clonotypes between healthy human individuals. Method: immunoSEQ multiplex PCR; TCRdb's copy keeps in-frame clones and lacks some. The sample has 650,000 to 800,000 clones, about 91% seen once. The sample consisted of naive CD8+ T cells sorted from blood. All receptors come from a man aged 25 to 40 in good health. Each CDR3 is given with its conserved first and last residue. The D gene is left open where the match is weak. Size values are once, few and many counts, or a class for expanded clones, and some rows have none.

NA TRBJ2-1 TRBV5-1 NA CASRTVTMDEQFF TGCGCCAGCAGAACCGTCACCATGGATGAGCAGTTCTTC
TRBD1 TRBJ2-7 TRBV28 NA CASSLLGQSSYEQYF TGTGCCAGCAGTTTGCTGGGACAGTCCTCCTACGAGCAGTACTTC
TRBD1 TRBJ2-1 TRBV25-1 NA CASSTAGGKRDNEQFF TGTGCCAGCAGTACTGCAGGGGGCAAGCGAGACAATGAGCAGTTCTTC
NA TRBJ2-7 TRBV5-1 NA CASRGTYEQYF TGCGCCAGCCGGGGAACCTACGAGCAGTACTTC
TRBD1 TRBJ2-7 TRBV29-1 NA CSVARGTGRYEQYF TGCAGCGTTGCAAGGGGGACAGGACGTTACGAGCAGTACTTC
TRBD1 TRBJ2-3 TRBV7-9 NA CASSPQGASDTQYF TGTGCCAGCAGCCCCCAGGGGGCCTCAGATACGCAGTATTTT
TRBD1 TRBJ2-7 TRBV5-5 NA CASSLQGVNYEQYF TGTGCCAGCAGCTTGCAGGGGGTGAACTACGAGCAGTACTTC
TRBD1 TRBJ2-7 TRBV5-5 NA CASSWGQAYEQYF TGTGCCAGCAGTTGGGGACAGGCCTACGAGCAGTACTTC
NA TRBJ2-3 TRBV6-6 NA CASSVAGIGTDTQYF TGTGCCAGCAGCGTTGCGGGCATTGGCACAGATACGCAGTATTTT
NA TRBJ1-4 TRBV7-6 NA CASSLEPTNEKLFF TGTGCCAGCAGCTTAGAACCAACTAATGAAAAACTGTTTTTT
TRBD2 TRBJ2-5 TRBV2 NA CASSPTIAGAQETQYF TGTGCCAGCAGCCCAACCATAGCGGGGGCCCAAGAGACCCAGTACTTC
NA TRBJ2-2 TRBV5-5 NA CASSLGSTGELFF TGTGCCAGCAGCTTAGGGTCAACCGGGGAGCTGTTTTTT
NA TRBJ2-3 TRBV5-4 NA CASSQRTDTQYF TGTGCCAGCAGCCAGCGCACAGATACGCAGTATTTT
TRBD2 TRBJ2-1 TRBV7-9 NA CASSLVAGGNEQFF TGTGCCAGCAGCTTAGTAGCGGGAGGCAATGAGCAGTTCTTC
NA TRBJ2-5 TRBV7-9 NA CASSLGVGGETQYF TGTGCCAGCAGCTTAGGGGTCGGGGGTGAGACCCAGTACTTC
NA TRBJ1-4 TRBV28 few CASSLGNGDNEKLFF TGTGCCAGCAGTTTAGGTAACGGGGATAATGAAAAACTGTTTTTT
TRBD2 TRBJ2-2 TRBV4-3 once CASSQAAGPTLNTGELFF TGCGCCAGCAGCCAAGCAGCGGGGCCCACATTGAACACCGGGGAGCTGTTTTTT
NA TRBJ2-7 TRBV7-9 NA CASSLGEAAASYEQYF TGTGCCAGCAGCTTAGGTGAGGCGGCTGCGTCCTACGAGCAGTACTTC
NA TRBJ1-5 TRBV4-1 NA CASSQEEVSPQPQHF TGCGCCAGCAGCCAAGAGGAGGTCAGCCCTCAGCCCCAGCATTTT
TRBD2 TRBJ2-7 TRBV19 NA CASSPTSGRDSSYEQYF TGTGCCAGTAGTCCGACTAGCGGGAGGGATAGCTCCTACGAGCAGTACTTC
NA TRBJ1-1 TRBV29-1 once CSVVRDTEAFF TGCAGCGTTGTCAGGGATACTGAAGCTTTCTTT
NA TRBJ2-7 TRBV7-9 NA CASSGGGARVYEQYF TGTGCCAGCAGCGGTGGAGGGGCGCGGGTCTACGAGCAGTACTTC
NA TRBJ2-3 TRBV28 NA CASSLFLVAGLGTDTQYF TGTGCCAGCAGTTTATTCCTCGTCGCGGGTCTTGGCACAGATACGCAGTATTTT
NA TRBJ1-5 TRBV19 NA CASTIGGASRQPQHF TGTGCCAGTACTATCGGGGGCGCGAGTAGGCAGCCCCAGCATTTT
TRBD2 TRBJ2-2 TRBV11-3 NA CASTGTSGLGRTGELFF TGTGCCAGCACCGGGACTAGCGGGCTGGGGAGGACCGGGGAGCTGTTTTTT
NA TRBJ1-1 TRBV10-2 NA CASSGYGRPTEAFF TGCGCCAGCAGTGGCTATGGGCGCCCCACTGAAGCTTTCTTT
TRBD1 TRBJ2-7 TRBV9 NA CASSPGPGGQYF TGTGCCAGCAGCCCAGGGCCAGGGGGGCAGTACTTC
NA TRBJ2-5 TRBV27 once CASSLGGRDLWTQYF TGTGCCAGCAGTTTGGGTGGGCGGGATCTTTGGACCCAGTACTTC
NA TRBJ1-5 TRBV6-4 NA CASSPRGDRGNQPQHF TGTGCCAGCAGCCCCCGGGGGGATCGGGGCAATCAGCCCCAGCATTTT
TRBD1 TRBJ2-5 TRBV19 NA CASSSRDRGLETQYF TGTGCCAGTAGTAGCCGGGACAGGGGGCTTGAGACCCAGTACTTC
TRBD2 TRBJ2-7 TRBV29-1 NA CSVEREGLHEQYF TGCAGCGTTGAGCGGGAGGGTCTCCACGAGCAGTACTTC
TRBD2 TRBJ2-7 TRBV7-6 NA CASSPNGGLAALRYEQYF TGTGCCAGCAGCCCGAACGGCGGACTAGCGGCCCTGCGCTACGAGCAGTACTTC
TRBD2 TRBJ2-5 TRBV2 NA CASSEGHSGSALKTQYF TGTGCCAGCAGTGAAGGCCATAGCGGGAGCGCGCTAAAGACCCAGTACTTC
NA TRBJ2-7 TRBV27 NA CASSFGGPYYEQYF TGTGCCAGCAGTTTCGGCGGGCCCTACTACGAACAGTACTTC
NA TRBJ1-4 TRBV2 NA CASSGLVSRAYLFF TGTGCCAGCAGCGGGCTAGTATCGCGGGCCTACCTGTTTTTT
NA TRBJ2-6 TRBV19 NA CASSTPGANVLTF TGTGCCAGTAGTACCCCCGGGGCCAACGTCCTGACTTTC
NA TRBJ2-7 TRBV9 NA CASSPDGYEQYF TGTGCCAGCAGCCCGGACGGGTACGAGCAGTACTTC
TRBD1 TRBJ1-2 TRBV7-2 NA CASSLGQAGYTF TGTGCCAGCAGCCTAGGACAGGCCGGCTACACCTTC
NA TRBJ2-7 TRBV5-1 NA CASSPGTGPYEQYF TGCGCCAGCAGTCCGGGAACAGGCCCCTACGAGCAGTACTTC
TRBD2 TRBJ2-1 TRBV9 NA CASGSTSGSGDEQFF TGTGCCAGCGGGTCGACTAGCGGGAGTGGGGATGAGCAGTTCTTC
NA TRBJ2-1 TRBV9 NA CASSHPDTPYNEQFF TGTGCCAGCAGCCACCCCGACACACCCTACAATGAGCAGTTCTTC
NA TRBJ2-3 TRBV27 NA CASRNGYTDTQYF TGTGCCAGCAGGAACGGGTACACAGATACGCAGTATTTT
TRBD2 TRBJ2-5 TRBV13 once CASSVLAGGQETQYF TGTGCCAGCAGTGTACTAGCGGGGGGACAAGAGACCCAGTACTTC
TRBD2 TRBJ2-1 TRBV6-5 NA CASSYGPVAGYNEQFF TGTGCCAGCAGTTACGGTCCTGTAGCGGGGTACAATGAGCAGTTCTTC
TRBD2 TRBJ2-7 TRBV30 NA CAWSRPPGRSSYEQYF TGTGCCTGGAGCCGGCCCCCCGGGAGGAGCTCCTACGAGCAGTACTTC
NA TRBJ2-7 TRBV7-9 NA CASSRGTSLYEQYF TGTGCCAGTTCCAGGGGGACTTCACTGTACGAGCAGTACTTC
TRBD1 TRBJ2-1 TRBV19 once CASSTGQGGVNEQFF TGTGCCAGTAGTACAGGACAGGGTGGGGTAAATGAGCAGTTCTTC
NA TRBJ2-5 TRBV7-8 NA CASSLALMGRETQYF TGTGCCAGCAGCTTAGCGCTAATGGGACGAGAGACCCAGTACTTC
NA TRBJ1-5 TRBV9 NA CASSVGGPPSNQPQHF TGTGCCAGCAGCGTAGGTGGACCACCCTCCAATCAGCCCCAGCATTTT
TRBD1 TRBJ2-7 TRBV27 NA CASSVTGGAPLVYF TGTGCCAGCAGTGTTACAGGGGGTGCCCCCTTAGTGTACTTC
NA TRBJ2-1 TRBV4-3 NA CASSQERYNEQFF TGCGCCAGCAGCCAAGAGAGGTACAATGAGCAGTTCTTC
NA TRBJ2-6 TRBV7-9 NA CASTPISGANVLTF TGTGCCAGCACGCCTATCTCTGGGGCCAACGTCCTGACTTTC
NA TRBJ2-3 TRBV9 NA CASSAAESYSNTDTQYF TGTGCCAGCAGCGCAGCGGAGTCCTATTCAAACACAGATACGCAGTATTTT